This T cell receptor beta chain was profiled in a study of blood T cell repertoires in COVID-19. The ends lost 5 bases at V and 4 bases at J; junction bases unmatched: 9. CDR3 length equals 16 residues. CDR1 and CDR2 from the germline V gene are SEHNR and FQNEAQ (reference sequence). Here immunoSEQ multiplex PCR was the method, and the copy in TCRdb shows in-frame clones only, minus some. The top ten hold about a sixth of the sample, which has 150,000 to 200,000 clones, 90% seen once. The sequence was obtained from a man aged 55 to 70 with active or convalescent COVID-19. The rearrangement uses TRBV7-9 and TRBJ1-3, with 9 bases aligning to TRBD1. Sequenced input: peripheral blood. The CDR3 DNA follows: TGTGCCAGCAGCCAACAGGGGGCGCGGGGAGGAAACACCATATATTTT. Encoded protein: CASSQQGARGGNTIYF.